A single sample is the source of the 20 T cell receptor beta chains below, sequenced in a study of blood T cell repertoires in COVID-19. Using immunoSEQ multiplex PCR, the repertoire was profiled, and TCRdb retains in-frame clones only, with some absent. The sample shows approximately 300,000 clones, 85% of them seen only once. The specimen was PBMCs or T cells enriched from blood (not recorded which). The receptors were sampled from a woman aged 25 to 45 who had been exposed to COVID-19.

This clone has only a few counts. The gene calls are TRBV7-8 and TRBJ1-4, with a weak D call TRBD1 (6 bases). Trimming took off 4 bases at V and 7 bases at J, with 22 bases between the two ends. Germline assignment: CDR1 SGHVS and CDR2 FQNEAQ. The CDR3 sequence is 17 residues long. CDR3: CASSSYRAGGAGEKLFF. The CDR3 coding sequence is TGTGCCAGCAGCTCATACCGCGCGGGGGGCGCAGGTGAAAAACTGTTTTTT.

This chain uses TRBV7-2 with TRBJ1-4; 9 bases agree with TRBD1. Germline trimming cut 4 bases from V and 8 bases from J; bases unmatched to any gene: 5. The CDR3 consists of 14 residues. Germline values: CDR1 SGHTA, CDR2 FQGNSA. CDR3 in amino acids: CASSSTGGAEKLFF. The CDR3 nucleotides are TGTGCCAGCAGCTCGACAGGGGGGGCCGAAAAACTGTTTTTT.

V gene TRBV10-3 combines with J gene TRBJ1-1; 10 bases line up with TRBD1. The V gene's germline CDR1 is ENHRY and CDR2 SYGVKD. The trim removed 7 bases at V and 4 bases at J, leaving 6 bases unmatched. The CDR3 extends over 14 amino acids. The CDR3: CAINPGQGSTEAFF. In DNA, the CDR3 is TGTGCCATCAACCCGGGACAGGGGAGCACTGAAGCTTTCTTT.

The chain recombines TRBV25-1 with TRBJ1-4; D is possibly TRBD1 (5 bases). The CDR3 runs 15 residues. Trimming took off 3 bases at V and 2 bases at J, with 10 bases between the two ends. In germline, CDR1 is MGHDK, CDR2 SYGVNS. As DNA, the CDR3 is TGTGCCAGCAGTGATTTGGGGGGTACTAATGAAAAACTGTTTTTT. This sequence encodes CASSDLGGTNEKLFF.

As for this clone: The identical CDR3 is also encoded by other nucleotide sequences in the sample. The CDR3 spells CAWSRQGYEQYF. DNA for the CDR3: TGTGCCTGGAGTAGACAGGGCTACGAGCAGTACTTC. The V gene is TRBV30, the J gene TRBJ2-7; 7 nucleotides match TRBD1. Trimming at V came to 2 bases and at J to 3 bases, leaving 1 base not matched to a gene. From germline, CDR1 is GTSNPN and CDR2 SVGIG (reference sequence). This CDR3 spans 12 amino acids.

The chain carries TRBV2 and TRBJ1-4; 8 bases map to TRBD1. Trimming took 8 bases from V and 7 from J; bases not matched to a gene: 9. The CDR3 totals 14 residues. The germline V gene encodes CDR1 SNHLY and CDR2 FYNNEI. This CDR3 reads CASWRTGISEKLFF. In DNA, the CDR3 is TGTGCCAGCTGGCGGACAGGGATAAGTGAAAAACTGTTTTTT. The complete variable domain, with remaining parts taken from reference TRBV2 and TRBJ1-4, reads EPEVTQTPSHQVTQMGQEVILRCVPISNHLYFYWYRQILGQKVEFLVSFYNNEISEKSEIFDDQFSVERPDGSNFTLKIRSTKLEDSAMYFCASWRTGISEKLFFGSGTQLSVL.

The chain couples TRBV9 to TRBJ2-1, with D uncertain. The CDR3 loop spans 16 amino acids. Germline V gene sequence: CDR1 SGDLS, CDR2 YYNGEE. Trimming took off 2 bases at V and 6 bases at J, with 18 bases between the two ends. The CDR3: CASSVGRKSLGNEQFF. For the CDR3, the DNA is TGTGCCAGCAGCGTTGGCCGTAAATCCCTTGGCAATGAGCAGTTCTTC.

CDR3 amino acids: CASSPRGRAFF. CDR3 in DNA: TGTGCCAGCAGTCCCAGGGGGAGGGCTTTCTTT. This chain uses TRBV6-2 or TRBV6-3 with TRBJ1-1, with TRBD1 matching over 7 bases. The CDR3 covers 11 residues. After removal of 5 bases from V and 11 bases from J, the junction contained 5 bases not matched to a gene. Germline CDR1 and CDR2: MNHEY and SVGEGT.

A note on this clone: The sample holds other DNA sequences that translate to the same CDR3. The rearrangement links TRBV30 to TRBJ1-2; TRBD1 might be the D (5 bases). Germline-derived CDR1 and CDR2 are GTSNPN and SVGIG (reference sequence). The CDR3 covers 12 residues. V lost 2 bases and J 5 bases, leaving 9 bases between the germline ends. In DNA, the CDR3 is TGTGCCTGGAGTACGGGACTTTATGGCTACACCTTC. Protein product: CAWSTGLYGYTF.

The gene calls are TRBV4-2 and TRBJ2-7; weak D call: TRBD2 (6 bases). The V and J ends lost 3 bases and 0 bases respectively, with 12 bases between them. Per germline, CDR1 LGHNA and CDR2 YNFKEQ. The CDR3 covers 15 residues. CDR3 nucleotide sequence: TGTGCCAGCAGCCATACGGGAGACACCTCCTACGAGCAGTACTTC. Residues: CASSHTGDTSYEQYF.

The chain recombines TRBV27 with TRBJ2-2, with 9 bases that match TRBD1. CDR3 length: 17 residues. In germline, CDR1 is MNHEY, CDR2 SMNVEV (reference sequence). With V trimmed by 3 bases and J by 6 bases, 11 bases remained unmatched. The CDR3 region has the DNA TGTGCCAGCAGTTTTCTGACCGGGACAGGGTTCTCCGGGGAGCTGTTTTTT. Its protein product is CASSFLTGTGFSGELFF.

V and J are TRBV18 and TRBJ2-7, with D possibly matching TRBD2 (6 bases). This CDR3 has 14 residues. Germline loops: CDR1 KGHSH, CDR2 LQKENI. V gave up 1 base and J gave up 1 base, with 8 bases separating them. The CDR3 sequence: CASSPRGESYEQYF. The CDR3 bases are TGTGCCAGCTCACCACGGGGGGAGTCCTACGAGCAGTACTTC.

The chain is built from TRBV5-1 and TRBJ2-3, with a weak D call TRBD2 (7 bases). The germline V and J ends were trimmed by 4 bases and 4 bases, with 16 bases remaining between them. This CDR3 is 15 amino acids long. CDR1 and CDR2 (germline): SGHRS, YFSETQ. CDR3 in amino acids: CASSLQGTTPDTQYF. The DNA for the CDR3 is TGCGCCAGCAGCCTCCAGGGGACTACACCAGATACGCAGTATTTT. Full variable domain (rest looked up from reference TRBV5-1 and TRBJ2-3): KAGVTQTPRYLIKTRGQQVTLSCSPISGHRSVSWYQQTPGQGLQFLFEYFSETQRNKGNFPGRFSGRQFSNSRSEMNVSTLELGDSALYLCASSLQGTTPDTQYFGPGTRLTVL.

The chain recombines TRBV30 with TRBJ2-2; TRBD1 might be the D (5 bases). The CDR3 sequence is 13 residues long. The germline V gene encodes CDR1 GTSNPN and CDR2 SVGIG (reference sequence). The V end lost 5 bases, the J end lost 4 bases, and 11 bases lay between the germline ends. The CDR3 coding sequence is TGTGCCTGGGCCCCCAGGGCCACCGGGGAGCTGTTTTTT. It specifies CAWAPRATGELFF.

The gene calls are TRBV6-4 and TRBJ2-1, with D hard to call. The CDR3 is made up of 12 amino acids. CDR1 is MRHNA, CDR2 SNTAGT, per germline. The V end was cut by 4 bases, the J end by 3 bases, with 4 bases between. The CDR3 spells CASSVLYNEQFF. In DNA form, the CDR3 reads TGTGCCAGCAGTGTACTCTACAATGAGCAGTTCTTC.

The rearrangement uses TRBV5-6 and TRBJ1-2; 7 nucleotides match TRBD1. V dropped 4 bases and J dropped 2; count of bases not matched to a gene: 8. CDR3 size: 15 residues. CDR1 and CDR2 from the germline V gene are SGHDT and YYEEEE. CDR3 nucleotide sequence: TGTGCCAGCAGCCCGGGAGACAGGGCGAACTATGGCTACACCTTC. It translates to CASSPGDRANYGYTF. Using reference TRBV5-6 and TRBJ1-2 for the parts outside the CDR3, the full variable domain is DAGVTQSPTHLIKTRGQQVTLRCSPKSGHDTVSWYQQALGQGPQFIFQYYEEEERQRGNFPDRFSGHQFPNYSSELNVNALLLGDSALYLCASSPGDRANYGYTFGSGTRLTVV.

The chain is built from TRBV5-1 and TRBJ2-2, with a weak D call TRBD1 (5 bases). This CDR3 region has 14 residues. Germline CDR1 is SGHRS and CDR2 is YFSETQ. Trimming shortened V by 5 bases and J by 6 bases, and 14 bases separated the two germline ends. The CDR3 sequence: CASRRTPGPGELFF. The CDR3 DNA follows: TGCGCCAGCAGAAGGACACCGGGCCCCGGGGAGCTGTTTTTT.

The V and J genes are TRBV12-3 or TRBV12-4 and TRBJ2-3; a possible D gene is TRBD1 (5 bases). The CDR3 spans 12 residues. V lost 9 bases, J lost 4 bases, and 11 bases lay in between. CDR3 sequence reads: CASSIGADTQYF. For the CDR3, the DNA is TGTGCCAGTTCGATAGGGGCAGATACGCAGTATTTT.

The rearrangement links TRBV2 to TRBJ1-3; D unresolved. CDR3 length: 14 amino acids. Germline V gene lookup returns CDR1 SNHLY and CDR2 FYNNEI. V was shortened by 1 base and J by 1 base, with 5 bases between the two germline ends. The CDR3 DNA is TGTGCCAGCAGTGAAGTCAGTTCTGGAAACACCATATATTTT. Amino acid sequence: CASSEVSSGNTIYF. Combining the CDR3 with reference TRBV2 and TRBJ1-3 gives the whole variable domain EPEVTQTPSHQVTQMGQEVILRCVPISNHLYFYWYRQILGQKVEFLVSFYNNEISEKSEIFDDQFSVERPDGSNFTLKIRSTKLEDSAMYFCASSEVSSGNTIYFGEGSWLTVV.

The gene calls are TRBV21-1 and TRBJ1-4; the DNA was not compared with TRBD1, the D call given in the table. TRBV21-1 is an annotated pseudogene. The CDR3 consists of 15 residues. The CDR3 loop is CASSSYRPDEEKLFF. In nucleotides, the CDR3 is TGTGCCAGCAGCAGTTACAGACCGGATGAGGAAAAACTGTTTTTT.